The source of this TCR beta chain is a study of regulatory T cells in long-lasting Graves disease. The table lists this clonotype with a few counts. Building of the TCR beta libraries involved iRepertoire HTBI primers and Arm-PCR of CDR3 regions. TCRdb itself ran the multiplex PCR reads through MiXCR, one entry per CDR3 protein. The table lists about 450,000 distinct CDR3 sequences, about 15% of them singletons. As for time point: newly diagnosed GD, antithyroid drugs for less than 3 months. Extracted PBMC RNA gave rise to the TCR library. This CDR3 is 15 amino acids long. V dropped 0 bases and J dropped 4 bases, with 12 bases sitting between them. Germline CDR1 reads ENHRY; CDR2 reads SYGVKD. The sample also formed part of further work on T cells in Graves' hyperthyroidism and ophthalmopathy.

The rearrangement uses TRBV10-3 and TRBJ1-2; D is ambiguous. Sequenced material: peripheral blood mononuclear cells (PBMCs), taken at new diagnosis, from a patient treated with antithyroid drugs. The clonotype originates from a woman in her thirties with Graves disease. CDR3 loop: CAISESTGRLYGYTF. The CDR3 DNA reads TGTGCCATCAGTGAGTCTACGGGGAGACTCTATGGCTACACCTTC.